This T cell receptor (beta chain) was identified during a study of beta chain features in type 1 diabetes. TCRB transcripts that were expressed got sequenced, as all of the isolated RNA had been reverse transcribed. Profiling relied on immunoSEQ multiplex PCR, and the TCRdb table lists in-frame clones only, not all of them. Among about 650,000 clones, around 12% were seen once, and the ten largest hold about 0.11%. Regarding the study as a whole: People with Type 1 diabetes carried modestly yet significantly shorter TCRB CDR3s in all four CD4+ subsets.

This CDR3 is 16 amino acids long. Trimming took off 1 base at V and 7 bases at J, with 17 bases between the two ends. Per germline, CDR1 MGHDK and CDR2 SYGVNS. A CD45RO/CCR7/CD25/CD127/CD95/CD27 panel sorted naive, central memory, regulatory and stem cell-like memory CD4+ cells. This clone was observed a handful of times. What it recognizes is unknown. Sequencing used naive CD4+ T cells from blood. The receptor comes from a man aged 25-40 years with type 1 diabetes. J is TRBJ2-1 and V is TRBV25-1; no reliable D call. DNA of the CDR3: TGTGCCAGCAGTGAATCGTGGACGGGTGCGTTTAATGAGCAGTTCTTC. This encodes CASSESWTGAFNEQFF.